These 13 T cell receptor beta chains were all obtained from the same sample, sequenced in a study of shared T cell receptors in the human thymus. The data were produced by immunoSEQ multiplex PCR, yet TCRdb's version contains in-frame clones alone and is incomplete. The data hold 600,000 to 900,000 clones, with 80% to 90% observed a single time. These same data were also listed under a study on human thymus T cells.

The sample taken for sequencing was thymocytes. Receptor source: a girl younger than two with a congenital heart defect.

The genes are TRBV7-2 and TRBJ1-5; D gene unclear. Germline V gene data show CDR1 as SGHTA and CDR2 as FQGNSA. The CDR3 has 16 residues. V lost 5 bases and J lost 4, with 18 bases in between. CDR3 in DNA: TGTGCCAGCAGCCCTCGGGAGGAGGTAAAGAATCAGCCCCAGCATTTT. Translation gives CASSPREEVKNQPQHF.

CDR3 nucleotides: TGTGCCAGCAGCCAAGCACGGGGGGACGAGCAGTACTTC. Translation gives CASSQARGDEQYF. V is TRBV14 and J is TRBJ2-7; TRBD2 matches 7 bases. With V trimmed by 1 base and J by 5 bases, 2 bases remained unmatched. Germline V gives CDR1 SGHDN, CDR2 FVKESK. CDR3 length equals 13 residues.

The V gene is TRBV18, the J gene TRBJ2-1, with D hard to call. Trimming removed 1 base from V and 0 bases from J, with 16 bases in between. The CDR3 contains 18 residues. CDR1 is KGHSH, CDR2 LQKENI, per germline. The CDR3 protein is CASSPQRATTSSYNEQFF. The CDR3 nucleotides read TGTGCCAGCTCACCACAACGCGCGACAACGAGCTCCTACAATGAGCAGTTCTTC.

V usage is TRBV10-3 and J usage is TRBJ1-1, with 7 bases that match TRBD1. The germline V gene has CDR1 ENHRY and CDR2 SYGVKD. The V segment lost 10 bases and the J segment 11 bases; nucleotides outside the gene matches: 16. The CDR3 sequence is 13 residues long. For the CDR3, the DNA is TGTGCCACCTCGGGACAGCGTGGTGAAGGGGCTTTCTTT. Translating it yields CATSGQRGEGAFF.

V gene TRBV5-1 combines with J gene TRBJ1-2; D is possibly TRBD1 (6 bases). V lost 2 bases and J lost 1, with 18 bases in between. Germline V CDR1 and CDR2: SGHRS, YFSETQ. The CDR3 runs 17 residues. The CDR3 protein is CASSFSGLQGFNYGYTF. As DNA, the CDR3 is TGCGCCAGCAGCTTTTCGGGTTTACAGGGCTTTAACTATGGCTACACCTTC.

The genes are TRBV2 and TRBJ2-1; tentatively, D is TRBD1 (5 bases). V lost 6 bases, J lost 6 bases, and 15 bases lay in between. Germline CDR1 SNHLY, CDR2 FYNNEI. CDR3 size: 14 residues. The CDR3 nucleotides are TGTGCCAGCAGAACCACCTCCCAGGGCAATGAGCAGTTCTTC. This gives the protein CASRTTSQGNEQFF.

The J gene is TRBJ1-1, the V gene TRBV6-4, with TRBD1 matching over 8 bases. V was clipped by 8 bases and J by 2 bases; unmatched bases: 10. The CDR3 has 15 amino acids. Germline V CDR1 and CDR2: MRHNA, SNTAGT. CDR3 in amino acids: CASQLTGENNTEAFF. The CDR3 coding sequence is TGTGCCAGCCAACTGACAGGGGAAAACAACACTGAAGCTTTCTTT.

The V call is TRBV30, the J call TRBJ2-5; possibly TRBD1 for D (6 bases). Germline-derived CDR1 and CDR2 are GTSNPN and SVGIG (reference sequence). V was pared by 7 bases and J by 6 bases, with 24 bases between. The CDR3 contains 15 residues. The CDR3 protein is CAFHLPGAFEKTQYF. The CDR3 nucleotides are TGTGCCTTCCACCTCCCAGGGGCGTTTGAAAAGACCCAGTACTTC.

This clone turned up a few times. V and J are TRBV21-1 and TRBJ1-3; the table gives TRBD1 as D, unverified against the DNA. TRBV21-1 is a listed pseudogene. The CDR3 is 18 residues long. The CDR3, as DNA: TGTGCCAGCAGCACGGCTCCACAGGGGACCGGCTCTGGAAACACCATATATTTT. Translating it yields CASSTAPQGTGSGNTIYF.

The rearrangement joins TRBV6-6 to TRBJ1-4; 8 bases agree with TRBD1. After removal of 2 bases from V and 5 bases from J, the junction contained 4 bases not matched to a gene. Germline CDR1 reads MNHNY; CDR2 reads SVGAGI (reference sequence). The CDR3 is 15 amino acids. CDR3 amino acids: CASSYRTGRNEKLFF. The CDR3 bases are TGTGCCAGCAGTTACAGGACAGGGAGGAATGAAAAACTGTTTTTT.

The chain has TRBV4-3 and TRBJ1-3; D unresolved. The CDR3 runs 16 residues. V was trimmed by 1 base and J by 4 bases, leaving 14 bases between them. Germline CDR1 and CDR2: LGHNA and YSLEER. CDR3: CASSQGVRKLGNTIYF. DNA of the CDR3: TGCGCCAGCAGCCAAGGGGTGCGGAAGCTGGGAAACACCATATATTTT.

The J gene is TRBJ1-2, the V gene TRBV29-1; tentatively, D is TRBD1 (5 bases). This CDR3 has 11 residues. V lost 7 bases and J 6 bases, leaving 12 bases between the germline ends. Per germline, CDR1 SQVTM and CDR2 ANQGSEA. The CDR3 sequence is CSASGSDGYTF. The CDR3 coding sequence is TGCAGCGCCTCAGGGTCCGATGGCTACACCTTC. Full variable domain (remainder filled in from reference TRBV29-1 and TRBJ1-2): SAVISQKPSRDICQRGTSLTIQCQVDSQVTMMFWYRQQPGQSLTLIATANQGSEATYESGFVIDKFPISRPNLTFSTLTVSNMSPEDSSIYLCSASGSDGYTFGSGTRLTVV.

Written as DNA, the CDR3 is TGCGCCAGCAGCACATTGAGGGGACAGGGCGTCCAGGTGCAGTACTTC. Its protein is CASSTLRGQGVQVQYF. J is TRBJ2-5 and V is TRBV5-1; 9 bases match TRBD1. Germline V gene data show CDR1 as SGHRS and CDR2 as YFSETQ. This CDR3 has 16 amino acids. V was pared by 4 bases and J by 11 bases, with 18 bases of the junction left unmatched.